The next 7 T cell receptor beta chains were all read from a single sample in a study of T cells in Graves' hyperthyroidism and ophthalmopathy. The source material, RNA transcripts, was used to amplify TCR beta CDR3 regions. RT-PCR in the first round (using the HTBI primer set) targeted the TCR CDR3. TCRdb redid the calling of the multiplex PCR reads with MiXCR, one entry per CDR3 protein. The sample records 300,000 to 400,000 distinct CDR3 sequences, roughly 20% being singletons. Sequenced material: blood. The source is a man aged 18 to 30 with Graves' ophthalmopathy.

This chain connects TRBV18 to TRBJ2-3; D is ambiguous. V was shortened by 2 bases and J by 1 base, with 4 bases between the two germline ends. The CDR3 runs to 13 residues. CDR1 is KGHSH, CDR2 LQKENI, per germline. Written as DNA, the CDR3 is TGTGCCAGCTCACCATGCCGCACAGATACGCAGTATTTT. Amino acid sequence: CASSPCRTDTQYF.

This clonotype was recorded at least ten times. The CDR3 loop reads CASSRQALMNTEAFF. The CDR3 DNA reads TGTGCCAGCAGCAGGCAGGCCCTGATGAACACTGAAGCTTTCTTT. The J gene is TRBJ1-1, the V gene TRBV5-6; D not resolved. This CDR3 has 15 amino acids. The germline V gene encodes CDR1 SGHDT and CDR2 YYEEEE. With 4 bases removed from V and 0 bases from J, the gap between germline ends came to 13 bases.

The CDR3 here is CASSQDSLGSAGTQYF. CDR3 coding DNA: TGTGCCAGCAGCCAAGACTCGTTGGGCTCGGCGGGGACCCAGTACTTC. J is TRBJ2-5 and V is TRBV3-1, with a possible D match to TRBD2 (5 bases). The germline gives CDR1 LGHDT, CDR2 YNNKEL (reference sequence). The V gene lost 0 bases and the J gene lost 7 bases, with 18 bases spanning the gap. The CDR3 loop spans 16 amino acids.

The CDR3 region has the DNA TGTGCCAGCAGCCCCCAGCGGGGCTCTAGCACAGATACGCAGTATTTT. Its translation is CASSPQRGSSTDTQYF. The J gene is TRBJ2-3, the V gene TRBV13; 7 bases line up with TRBD2. With V trimmed by 5 bases and J by 0 bases, 8 bases remained unmatched. The CDR3 runs 16 residues. Germline CDR1 reads PRHDT; CDR2 reads FYEKMQ (reference sequence). Looking up the rest from reference TRBV13 and TRBJ2-3 gives the full variable domain: AAGVIQSPRHLIKEKRETATLKCYPIPRHDTVYWYQQGPGQDPQFLISFYEKMQSDKGSIPDRFSAQQFSDYHSELNMSSLELGDSALYFCASSPQRGSSTDTQYFGPGTRLTVL.

In regard to this clonotype: An end of the junction does not agree with germline; a read error may underlie this. J is TRBJ2-1 and V is TRBV7-9; 8 nucleotides line up with TRBD2. Germline CDR1 reads SEHNR; CDR2 reads FQNEAQ (reference sequence). CDR3 length: 14 amino acids. The CDR3 DNA sequence: TGCGCCAGCAGCCCACTAGCGGCCTACAATGAGCAGTTCTTC. This codes for CASSPLAAYNEQFF.

Of note for this clonotype: This is likely a read error, given that the CDR3 carries no conserved phenylalanine or tryptophan at its end. The J gene is TRBJ2-5, the V gene TRBV5-1, with a possible D match to TRBD1 (5 bases). The CDR3 is made up of 15 amino acids. Looked up from germline, CDR1 is SGHRS and CDR2 is YFSETQ. V shed 4 bases and J shed 4 bases, with 17 bases lying between them. Written as DNA, the CDR3 is TGCGCCAGCAGCCCCGGACATTCGACCGGAGAGACCCAGTACTCC. It is translated as CASSPGHSTGETQYS.

The J gene is TRBJ1-1, the V gene TRBV6-2 or TRBV6-3; D is ambiguous. The CDR3 contains 13 residues. The V end was cut by 8 bases, the J end by 4 bases, with 14 bases between. Germline CDR1 is MNHEY and CDR2 is SVGEGT. The CDR3 DNA sequence: TGTGCCAGCCGGACTTACCATGGCACTGAAGCTTTCTTT. It encodes CASRTYHGTEAFF.